This T cell receptor beta chain stems from a study of blood T cell repertoires in COVID-19. Overall study: COVID-19 samples collected from the United States, Italy and Spain covered acute and convalescent phases.

Germline V gene data show CDR1 as SEHNR and CDR2 as FQNEAQ (reference sequence). The CDR3 totals 13 residues. V was trimmed by 6 bases and J by 3 bases, leaving 9 bases between them. In the authors' workflow: The authors estimated nucleated cell counts from reference gene primer amplification. The assay was immunoSEQ multiplex PCR, and TCRdb's table has in-frame clones only and misses some. Clone size and V and J calls were adopted from that table, with D and trimming inferred from the DNA. The sample lists 100,000 to 120,000 clones, approximately 88% occurring once. This clone was seen only a few times.

The receptor was derived from a human donor in a cohort sampled during active COVID-19. The chain uses TRBV7-9 and TRBJ1-3, with D possibly TRBD1 on 6 matching bases. Source material: peripheral blood. CDR3 residues: CASRDRNGNTIYF. The CDR3, as DNA: TGTGCCAGCAGGGACAGAAATGGAAACACCATATATTTT.